One T cell receptor beta chain is described in this entry. Its cognate antigen is unknown. This sample is drawn from a study of T-cell memory formation after mild COVID-19. Whole-study results and caveats: Contracting clones from day 15 to 85 had balanced CD4/CD8; later expanders favoured CD4+. The SARS-CoV-2 specificity of second-wave clones reaching peak at day 37 remained unverified.

The CDR3 is 15 amino acids. The ends lost 0 bases at V and 4 bases at J; junction bases unmatched: 3. Per the germline V gene, CDR1 is KGHSH and CDR2 is LQKENI. TCRdb reanalysed the 5' RACE reads using MiXCR and keeps one entry per CDR3 protein. The sample lists 300,000 to 350,000 distinct CDR3 sequences; approximately 15% were seen once. The genes are TRBV18 and TRBJ2-1; 7 bases agree with TRBD1. Sequencing was performed on PBMCs or a T cell subset sorted from them (not recorded which). The source is a man in his late teens or twenties who had mild COVID-19 (a few samples of this study predate the infection). Cell type and time point are not known. CDR3 DNA: TGTGCCAGCTCACCACCGGGGACAGAGTACAATGAGCAGTTCTTC. Encoded protein: CASSPPGTEYNEQFF.